Listed below are T cell receptor beta chains from one sample, sequenced in a study of patients and donors after allogeneic stem cell transplantation. TCRdb fed the RT-PCR reads into MiXCR, producing one record per CDR3 protein. The sample consists of about a million distinct CDR3 sequences, approximately 18% of them appearing once. The source material was blood, either unsorted or a sorted T cell fraction (not recorded which). The receptors come from a human donor who was either an allogeneic HSCT recipient or a stem cell or donor lymphocyte infusion donor (not recorded which). It is not recorded whose cells these are; they may come from a transplant donor. Both conserved end residues are part of each CDR3. The order of the fields is clone size, J gene, D gene, V gene, CDR3 DNA, CDR3 protein. D genes are given only for firm matches. Clone size appears in some rows only: once, few, many, or a class for an expanded clone.

>.|TRBJ2-7|.|TRBV12-3/TRBV12-4
TGTGCCAGCGGAGGCGTTAGCTCCTACGAGCAGTACTTC
CASGGVSSYEQYF
>.|TRBJ2-2|.|TRBV20-1
TGCAGTGCTAGAGAATCGCCGGTTTTTTCCGGGGAGCTGTTTTTT
CSARESPVFSGELFF
>few|TRBJ1-2|TRBD1|TRBV29-1
TGCAGCTCACAGGGGACTTCGTATGGCTACACCTTC
CSSQGTSYGYTF
>.|TRBJ2-7|.|TRBV5-1
TGCGCCAGCAGCTTGGAAGGTTCCGCTTCATACGAGCAGTACTTC
CASSLEGSASYEQYF
>.|TRBJ1-3|.|TRBV29-1
TGCAGCGTTGCTTACTCTGGAAACACCATATATTTT
CSVAYSGNTIYF
>few|TRBJ2-3|.|TRBV5-6
TGTGCCAGCAGCTTACAGAGAGATACGCAGTATTTT
CASSLQRDTQYF
>.|TRBJ1-1|.|TRBV27
.
CASSLEREAEAFF
>.|TRBJ1-6|.|TRBV19
TGTGCCAGTAGTATTGATGGGGGGCCCCCAGGATCCCTCCACTTT
CASSIDGGPPGSLHF
>few|TRBJ2-2|.|TRBV12-3/TRBV12-4
TGTGCCAGCAGCTCCGATCAGAACACCGGGGAGCTGTTTTTT
CASSSDQNTGELFF
>many|TRBJ1-1|TRBD1|TRBV12-3/TRBV12-4
TGTGCCAGCTCTTGGGGACAGCGGGTCACTGAAGCTTTCTTT
CASSWGQRVTEAFF
>.|TRBJ1-4|.|TRBV27
TGTGCCACCCATTCCCTCGGGGGGGAAAAACTGTTTTTT
CATHSLGGEKLFF
>.|TRBJ1-5|.|TRBV15
TGTGCCACCAGCAGAGTTAATGTGGGCAATCAGCCCCAGCATTTT
CATSRVNVGNQPQHF
>.|TRBJ2-1|TRBD2|TRBV7-9
TGTGCCAGCAGCGTGACTAGCGGATACAATGAGCAGTTCTTC
CASSVTSGYNEQFF
>once|TRBJ1-4|TRBD1|TRBV6-5
TGTGCCAGCAGTTACGTGAAGACAGGGAATGAAAAACTGTTTTTT
CASSYVKTGNEKLFF
>.|TRBJ2-1|TRBD1|TRBV10-3
TGTGCCATCCAGGGGACAGGGACCTACAATGAGCAGTTCTTC
CAIQGTGTYNEQFF
>.|TRBJ2-7|TRBD2|TRBV6-5
TGTGCCAGCAGTTACTCCGGGGGGAGGGCCTACGAGCAGTACTTC
CASSYSGGRAYEQYF
>few|TRBJ2-1|.|TRBV3-1
TGTGCCAGCAGCCAAGTCTTCAATGAGCAGTTCTTC
CASSQVFNEQFF
>few|TRBJ2-5|.|TRBV7-2
TGTGCCAGCAGCCCCCCGGGCCAAAACGGTGTGACCCAGTACTTC
CASSPPGQNGVTQYF
>.|TRBJ2-6|.|TRBV5-5
TGTGCCAGCAGGGAAGCCCTCTCTGGGGCCAACGTCCTGACTTTC
CASREALSGANVLTF
>.|TRBJ2-7|TRBD1|TRBV30
TGTGCCTGGAGTCGCGACAGGGGGCGCTACGAGCAGTACTTC
CAWSRDRGRYEQYF
>.|TRBJ1-1|.|TRBV12-3/TRBV12-4
TGTGCCAGCACCCGGGGAAGCGAAGCTTTCTTT
CASTRGSEAFF
>.|TRBJ1-6|TRBD1|TRBV20-1
TGCAGTGCGAGAGACAGGGGAACTTATTCACCCCTCCACTTT
CSARDRGTYSPLHF